Below, 10 T cell receptor beta chains from the same sample are listed, as sequenced in a study of shared clonotypes between healthy human individuals. TCRdb keeps only in-frame clones here, not all; method: immunoSEQ multiplex PCR. This table holds 500,000 to 700,000 clones, 85% to 95% found once. CD8 cells regarded as naive lacked CD45RO, were positively chosen for CCR7, and omitted terminally differentiated effector memory CD45RA+ cells. The sequenced sample consisted of naive CD8+ T cells sorted from blood. These TCRs come from a woman in her 30s in good health.

This chain joins TRBV10-1 and TRBJ2-7; no definite D call. The CDR3 loop spans 13 amino acids. Germline V gene lookup returns CDR1 WNHNN and CDR2 SYGVQD (reference sequence). The V end was cut by 3 bases, the J end by 3 bases, with 9 bases between. CDR3 loop: CASSDHGNYEQYF. Here the CDR3 DNA reads TGCGCCAGCAGTGATCATGGCAACTACGAGCAGTACTTC.

The rearrangement joins TRBV30 to TRBJ1-1; D is uncertain. The V end lost 3 bases, the J end lost 3 bases, and 8 bases lay between the germline ends. The germline CDR1 and CDR2 sequences are GTSNPN and SVGIG (reference sequence). The CDR3 extends over 12 amino acids. CDR3 in DNA: TGTGCCTGGAGCCCCCTAGACACTGAAGCTTTCTTT. Amino acids: CAWSPLDTEAFF.

The table lists this clone with a count of one. J is TRBJ2-5 and V is TRBV27, with no clear D. Trimming left V 3 bases short and J 7 bases short, with 12 bases between. Germline V gene sequence: CDR1 MNHEY, CDR2 SMNVEV (reference sequence). This CDR3 spans 13 amino acids. This CDR3 is CASSFVPAGTQYF. CDR3 in DNA: TGTGCCAGCAGTTTCGTCCCCGCTGGGACCCAGTACTTC.

V and J are TRBV5-6 and TRBJ1-1; D uncertain. Looked up from germline, CDR1 is SGHDT and CDR2 is YYEEEE. The CDR3 has 13 residues. V gave up 0 bases and J gave up 4 bases, with 7 bases separating them. CDR3 bases: TGTGCCAGCAGCTTGGATCGGGTCACTGAAGCTTTCTTT. This codes for CASSLDRVTEAFF.

The V call is TRBV28, the J call TRBJ2-7; D is perhaps TRBD1 (6 bases). This CDR3 is 13 amino acids long. Germline assignment: CDR1 MDHEN and CDR2 SYDVKM. V gave up 3 bases and J gave up 2 bases, with 8 bases separating them. The CDR3 sequence is CASSLDRPYEQYF. As DNA, the CDR3 is TGTGCCAGCAGTTTGGACAGACCCTACGAGCAGTACTTC.

On this clone: The identical CDR3 is also encoded by other nucleotide sequences in the sample. The chain recombines TRBV5-6 with TRBJ2-7; D unresolved. Between the trimmed V and J ends, which lost 5 bases and 0 bases, there was a span of 9 bases. CDR3 size: 13 residues. Looked up from germline, CDR1 is SGHDT and CDR2 is YYEEEE. CDR3 sequence (DNA): TGTGCCAGCAGTCTATATAGCTCCTACGAGCAGTACTTC. Translation: CASSLYSSYEQYF.

This clone appeared once. This sequence joins TRBV4-1 and TRBJ2-7, with 10 bases lining up with TRBD2. The CDR3 totals 16 residues. J was trimmed by 4 bases and V by 4 bases; bases with no gene match: 10. Germline V gene data show CDR1 as MGHRA and CDR2 as YSYEKL. CDR3 residues: CASSPRTSGGTYEQYF. For the CDR3, the DNA is TGCGCCAGCAGCCCCCGGACTAGCGGAGGGACTTACGAGCAGTACTTC.

The chain couples TRBV28 to TRBJ2-7; D is perhaps TRBD2 (6 bases). The CDR3 loop spans 16 amino acids. Germline values: CDR1 MDHEN, CDR2 SYDVKM. Trimming stripped 3 bases from V and 1 base from J, with 16 bases between. The CDR3 coding sequence is TGTGCCAGCAGTTTGGGTCTGCGGGACGCATCCTACGAGCAGTACTTC. This sequence encodes CASSLGLRDASYEQYF.

This rearrangement joins TRBV6-5 to TRBJ1-4; D possibly corresponds to TRBD1 (5 bases). The CDR3 sequence is 15 residues long. Germline CDR1 and CDR2: MNHEY and SVGAGI. V was cut by 1 base and J by 1 base, with 7 bases left in between. The CDR3 sequence: CASSYWGGTNEKLFF. CDR3 coding DNA: TGTGCCAGCAGTTACTGGGGGGGAACTAATGAAAAACTGTTTTTT.

The V and J genes are TRBV21-1 and TRBJ2-1. TRBV21-1 is assigned pseudogene status. The CDR3 totals 10 residues. The CDR3 DNA is TGTGCCAGCAGCACCAATGAGCAGTTCTTC. Translation: CASSTNEQFF.